This TCR beta chain was retrieved from a study of T-cell memory formation after mild COVID-19. The overall study: Largely, TCR clusters stayed within a single donor. Overall study results and limits: In pre-infection memory, a portion of responding clones appeared, which suggested that cross-reactive memory joined. Most CD4+ clones that shrank were in CM and EM, while CD8+ ones turned up in EMRA.

Germline values: CDR1 LNHDA, CDR2 SQIVND (reference sequence). Trimming pared 3 bases from V and 2 bases from J, leaving 14 bases between. The CDR3 has 16 residues. Worth noting for this clonotype: Its antigen remains unknown.

TCRdb re-called the 5' RACE reads through MiXCR, storing one row per CDR3 protein. The table has about 190,000 distinct CDR3 sequences, roughly 18% seen once. This TCR derives from an adult woman who had mild COVID-19 (a few samples of this study predate the infection). Cell type and time point are not known. Material for sequencing was PBMCs or a T cell subset sorted from them (not recorded which). The V gene is TRBV19, the J gene TRBJ2-4, with TRBD1 as a possible D gene (5 bases). CDR3 bases: TGTGCCAGTAGTATGGAGTCACAGGCGACCAAAAACATTCAGTACTTC. Protein product: CASSMESQATKNIQYF.